The TCR beta chain under discussion was sequenced for a study of cytomegalovirus exposure and HLA in healthy donors. Study overall: A prior study identified just under 120 million unique TCR beta sequences from roughly 180 million T cells. Regarding the study as a whole: Previously analyzed data showed that most TCR beta V segments were productive at a frequency of about 90% or about 30%. Analyses of presence/absence relied on an assumption of roughly uniform sequencing depth across donors. Later work found most CMV-associated TCR beta chains apparently HLA-restricted.

The CDR3 has 15 residues. Trimming pared 8 bases from V and 2 bases from J, leaving 16 bases between. Per the germline V gene, CDR1 is SNHLY and CDR2 is FYNNEI. As for this clone: The target antigen is unknown.

It was with 60 Vbeta and 13 Jbeta primers that the PCR ran. TCRdb's copy holds only in-frame clones and misses some; the assay was immunoSEQ multiplex PCR. This sample yields 130,000 to 150,000 clones, of which approximately 70% are seen a single time; approximately 15% belongs to the top ten. The sample comprised PBMCs. This sequence originates from a human donor in good health. The chain is built from TRBV2 and TRBJ1-5, with D possibly matching TRBD1 (6 bases). The DNA of the CDR3 is TGTGCCAGCGCAGGGGAGGGGGACGGCAATCAGCCCCAGCATTTT. This codes for CASAGEGDGNQPQHF.